This TCR beta chain was documented in a study of cytomegalovirus exposure and HLA in healthy donors. Study-level points and caveats: Sequencing depth roughly uniform across donors was assumed in presence/absence analyses. TCR beta chain V- and J-gene trimming was linked, in a later analysis, to a missense variant in DCLRE1C. HLA alleles were associated with roughly 17,000 TCR beta sequences in a later analysis at 0.05 false discovery rate.

It was healthy bone marrow donors who served as donors. Both 60 Vbeta primers and 13 Jbeta primers went into the PCR. Produced via immunoSEQ multiplex PCR; TCRdb's table is partial and in-frame only. There are over 100,000 clones in the sample; 65% to 90% occur only once, and less than 2.5% lies in the top ten. Germline V gene data show CDR1 as LNHDA and CDR2 as SQIVND (reference sequence). The CDR3 extends over 13 amino acids. The ends were cut back, 0 bases at V and 13 bases at J, with 13 bases in the middle. A note on this clone: What it binds is unknown.

The source material was PBMCs. The source of this sequence is a woman in her thirties in good health and CMV-seronegative. The genes are TRBV19 and TRBJ2-4; D gene unclear. The CDR3 nucleotides read TGTGCCAGTAGTATAGATCTATCGGTAACCCAGTACTTC. Translation gives CASSIDLSVTQYF.